This T cell receptor beta chain was recorded in a study of regulatory T cells in long-lasting Graves disease. Study context: Treatment with antithyroid drugs for over 5 years, together with positive TSH receptor antibodies, meant persistent Graves' disease.

The study's findings and limits: The study found persistent patients shared more public clonotypes (approximately 2,700) than new patients (just over 950).

Notes on this clonotype: What it binds is not known.

Time point denoted: persistent/refractory GD, antithyroid drugs over 5 years with positive TRAb. PBMC-extracted RNA yielded the TCR library. CDR3 regions were amplified by Arm-PCR using iRepertoire HTBI primers to build TCR beta libraries. TCRdb re-analysed the multiplex PCR reads in MiXCR, keeping a single row per CDR3 protein. The table shows hundreds of thousands of distinct CDR3 sequences, with about a fifth occurring only once. This CDR3 comprises 16 residues. V lost 1 base to trimming and J lost 9 bases, with 19 bases between them. CDR1 and CDR2 from the germline V gene are LGHNA and YSLEER. The V and J genes are TRBV4-3 and TRBJ2-4; D is unclear. Sequencing used peripheral blood mononuclear cells (PBMCs), obtained when the disease was refractory, from a patient treated with antithyroid drugs. This TCR came from a female donor with Graves disease. The CDR3 reads CASSQVGPPWESIQYF. CDR3 bases: TGCGCCAGCAGCCAAGTAGGCCCCCCCTGGGAAAGCATTCAGTACTTC.